The TCR beta chain under discussion was sequenced for a study of T cells in Graves' hyperthyroidism and ophthalmopathy (dated by TCRdb to between 2019 and 2020). Some background on the complete study: Peripheral blood was sampled at the time of initial diagnosis, prior to any treatment. Thyroid tissue and blood T-cell repertoires from more than five Graves' hyperthyroidism patients were also compared in the study. The paper reports TCR Vbeta CDR3 sequencing of some 140 peripheral blood samples: under 45 ophthalmopathy, around 80 hyperthyroidism and some 17 progressor patients. The 100 or so discovery patients were randomly split 7:3 into training and test sets. An independent validation cohort of 18 to 20 hyperthyroidism patients and about 15 patients who later progressed to ophthalmopathy tested prospective prediction of ophthalmopathy. TCR V-J signatures able to tell the groups apart were searched for in a discovery cohort of 95 or so patients, of whom 43 had Graves' ophthalmopathy and about 60 had stable Graves' hyperthyroidism. Following sampling, methimazole starting at 30 mg daily was given to hyperthyroidism patients, and high-dose intravenous methylprednisolone was given to ophthalmopathy patients. Points the paper makes about the study in general: Most expanded thyroid clonotypes (frequency above 0.001) were also detected in blood, a finding suggesting that blood repertoires may reflect thyroid immune responses. In validation, the model predicted progression to ophthalmopathy a median of about 5.9 months before onset, with about 64% sensitivity and roughly 77% specificity. Ophthalmopathy was separated from stable hyperthyroidism by a 13 V-J signature model, with just over 85% sensitivity and about 81% specificity obtained in cross-validation and 80%/75% obtained in testing. No statistical method was used to set the sample size in advance, and investigators knew the group allocation.

In the ophthalmopathy patients, disease was moderately to severely active, with a Clinical Activity Score of 3 or more, a NOSPECS grade of 4 or more, and a duration of less than 3 months. Any patient with an uncontrolled infection, another autoimmune disease, pregnancy or lactation was excluded. Diagnoses relied on clinical symptoms, serum thyroxine and TRAb, thyroid ultrasound and orbital computed tomography. PBMCs were isolated from about 9 ml of fresh peripheral blood by Ficoll-Paque density gradient centrifugation. Trizol reagent was used to extract total RNA, and RNA quality was then checked on an Agilent 2100 Bioanalyzer. In its sample, this clonotype was seen many times. Which antigen it targets is not known. Per-base quality was not reported, and no clone a single base away is much larger than it. The TCR beta CDR3 regions were amplified from the RNA transcripts. For the first round of RT-PCR on the TCR CDR3, the HTBI primer set was used together with the Qiagen OneStep RT-PCR kit. A second multiplex PCR round built the libraries, followed by size selection and purification. The libraries were sequenced on an Illumina HiSeq2000 using paired-end 100 bp reads. On the authors' methods: SOAPnuke was used to process the raw data, with reads discarded if the reads contained adapters or uncalled bases, had a mean Phred below 15, or lacked an exact constant-primer or identifier match. COPE v1.2.5 was used to merge high-quality paired reads, and clonotypes were defined as unique nucleotide sequences. MiTCR v1.1 was used to align the clonotypes against IMGT TRBV, TRBD and TRBJ reference segments. Analysis was restricted to V-J combinations with a frequency above 0.0001, which covered over 98% of repertoires. The TCS score was defined as the ratio of F50 (clonal expansion) to E x V (chaos), calculated using BLOSUM62-based TCRdist between CDR3 peptides within each V-J. Welch's t-statistics and random forest reduced roughly 530 V-J features to 13, which were used in a naive Bayes classifier (R e1071). TCRdb took the public reads, trimmed them with fastp at Q25, ran MiXCR for clone calling and kept in-frame beta chains. Each entry merges the rows of one CDR3 protein and shows their most common DNA and genes. The V and J calls and clone size come from TCRdb's table, not from the authors' own analysis. The sample contains a few hundred thousand distinct CDR3 sequences, about 16% of them found a single time. Clones ranked in the top ten supply 25% to 30% of the sample.

CDR1 and CDR2 are read off the germline V gene as MDHEN and SYDVKM. Taken from cysteine to phenylalanine, the CDR3 has 16 residues. Only the CDR3 DNA stays, 48 bases, in frame from base 1. Trimming leaves V shorter by 2 bases and J shorter by 4 bases, with the junction holding 6 bases beyond the gene matches. Rearrangement joined TRBV28 to TRBJ2-3; 10 central bases correspond to TRBD2. The sequencing input was blood. The receptor was isolated from a woman aged 25 to 39 with Graves' ophthalmopathy. Here the CDR3 is given as CASSLLPSGSADTQYF. The DNA reads as follows: TGTGCCAGCAGTTTACTTCCTAGCGGGAGTGCAGATACGCAGTATTTT.